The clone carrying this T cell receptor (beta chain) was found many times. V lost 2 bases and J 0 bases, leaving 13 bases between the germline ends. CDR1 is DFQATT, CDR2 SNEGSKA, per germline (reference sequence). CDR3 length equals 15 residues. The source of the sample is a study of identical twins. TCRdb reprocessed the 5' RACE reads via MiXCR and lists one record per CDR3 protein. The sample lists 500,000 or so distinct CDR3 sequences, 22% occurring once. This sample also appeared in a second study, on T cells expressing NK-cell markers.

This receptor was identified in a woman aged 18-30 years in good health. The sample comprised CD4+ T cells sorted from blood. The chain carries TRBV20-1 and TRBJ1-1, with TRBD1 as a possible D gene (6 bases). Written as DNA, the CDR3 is TGCAGTGCTAGACCGTGGGACAACTTGAACACTGAAGCTTTCTTT. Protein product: CSARPWDNLNTEAFF.